This TCR beta chain was profiled in a study of T cells in Graves' hyperthyroidism and ophthalmopathy. Study-wide points: Most expanded thyroid clonotypes above 0.001 recurred in blood. It was a median roughly 6.5 months before onset that the model predicted ophthalmopathy.

This clonotype was counted many times. Its matching antigen is unknown. The TCR beta CDR3 regions underwent amplification using RNA transcripts as the source. Initially, a first-round RT-PCR of the TCR CDR3 employed the HTBI primer set. Each CDR3 protein is one row after TCRdb ran MiXCR on the multiplex PCR reads. The sample contains about 700,000 distinct CDR3 sequences, 45% of which appear only once. Clinical symptoms, serum thyroxine and TRAb, thyroid ultrasound and orbital computed tomography were used for the diagnoses. The CDR3 loop spans 12 amino acids. Germline CDR1 and CDR2: SGHTA and FQGNSA. J gave up 4 bases and V 5 bases, and 1 base lay outside the gene matches.

V usage is TRBV7-2 and J usage is TRBJ1-2; 7 bases are shared with TRBD1. Sequences were obtained from peripheral blood or thyroid tissue (not recorded which). This TCR derives from an adult man with Graves' disease, either hyperthyroidism or ophthalmopathy (not recorded which). The CDR3 is CASSRTGYGYTF. The CDR3 DNA follows: TGTGCCAGCAGCCGGACAGGCTATGGCTACACCTTC.